This TCR beta chain was profiled in a study of control samples from healthy donors and cancer patients. Assay: immunoSEQ multiplex PCR; the TCRdb copy retains only in-frame clones and omits some. The repertoire consists of around 29,000 clones, with approximately 79% occurring once and the leading ten covering under 25%. The CDR3 contains 13 residues. The germline CDR1 and CDR2 sequences are GTSNPN and SVGIG (reference sequence). V shed 2 bases and J shed 6 bases, with 10 bases lying between them. The sample taken for sequencing was PBMCs. This rearrangement joins TRBV30 to TRBJ2-2; D is tentatively TRBD1 or TRBD2 (5 bases each). The TCR comes from a man aged 55 to 70 with head and neck cancer. The CDR3 is CAWSPVGAGELFF. The DNA of the CDR3 is TGTGCCTGGAGTCCCGTGGGGGCCGGGGAGCTGTTTTTT.